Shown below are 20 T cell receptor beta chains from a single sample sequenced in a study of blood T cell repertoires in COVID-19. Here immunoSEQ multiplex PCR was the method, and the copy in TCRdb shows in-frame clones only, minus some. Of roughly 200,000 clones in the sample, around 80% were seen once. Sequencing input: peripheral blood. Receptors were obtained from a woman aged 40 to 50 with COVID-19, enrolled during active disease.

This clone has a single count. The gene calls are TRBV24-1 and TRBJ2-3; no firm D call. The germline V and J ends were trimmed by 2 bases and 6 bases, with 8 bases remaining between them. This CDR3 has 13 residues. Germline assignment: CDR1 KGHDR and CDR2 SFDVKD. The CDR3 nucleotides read TGTGCCACCAGTGATTCCTTTCCGGATACGCAGTATTTT. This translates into CATSDSFPDTQYF.

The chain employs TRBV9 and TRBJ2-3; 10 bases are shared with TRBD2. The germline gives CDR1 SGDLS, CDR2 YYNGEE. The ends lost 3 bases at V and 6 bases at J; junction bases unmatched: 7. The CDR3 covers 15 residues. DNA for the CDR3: TGTGCCAGCAGCGAGCGGGAGGGGCTTGGGGATACGCAGTATTTT. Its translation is CASSEREGLGDTQYF.

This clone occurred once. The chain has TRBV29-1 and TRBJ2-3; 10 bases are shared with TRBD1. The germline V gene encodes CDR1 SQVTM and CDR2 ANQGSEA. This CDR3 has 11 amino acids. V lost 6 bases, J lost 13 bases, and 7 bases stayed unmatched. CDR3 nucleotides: TGCAGCGTACCCGGCGGGACAGGGGAGTATTTT. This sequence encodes CSVPGGTGEYF.

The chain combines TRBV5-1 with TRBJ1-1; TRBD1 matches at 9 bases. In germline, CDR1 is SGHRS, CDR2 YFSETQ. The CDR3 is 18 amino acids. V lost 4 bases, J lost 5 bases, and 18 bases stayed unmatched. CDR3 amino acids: CASSLIPGQGPRGTEAFF. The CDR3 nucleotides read TGCGCCAGCAGCCTCATACCGGGACAGGGCCCCAGGGGGACTGAAGCTTTCTTT.

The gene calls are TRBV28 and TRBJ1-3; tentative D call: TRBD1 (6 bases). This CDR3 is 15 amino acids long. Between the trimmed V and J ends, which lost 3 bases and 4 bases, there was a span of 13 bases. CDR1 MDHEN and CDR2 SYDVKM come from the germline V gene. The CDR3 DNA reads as TGTGCCAGCAGTTTGGACAGCCGCGCCGGAAACACCATATATTTT. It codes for CASSLDSRAGNTIYF.

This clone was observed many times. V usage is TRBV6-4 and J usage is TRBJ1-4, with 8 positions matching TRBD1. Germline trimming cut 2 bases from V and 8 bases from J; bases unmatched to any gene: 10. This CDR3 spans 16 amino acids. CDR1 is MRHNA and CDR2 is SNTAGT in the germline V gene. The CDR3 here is CASSDPSQGAREKLFF. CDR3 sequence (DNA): TGTGCCAGCAGTGACCCATCCCAGGGGGCGAGGGAAAAACTGTTTTTT.

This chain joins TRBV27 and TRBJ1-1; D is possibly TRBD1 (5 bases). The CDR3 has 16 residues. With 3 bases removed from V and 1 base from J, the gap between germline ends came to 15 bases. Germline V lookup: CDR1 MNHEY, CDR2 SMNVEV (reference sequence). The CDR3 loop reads CASSLPSSTGNTEAFF. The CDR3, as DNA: TGTGCCAGCAGTTTGCCCTCCTCAACAGGGAACACTGAAGCTTTCTTT.

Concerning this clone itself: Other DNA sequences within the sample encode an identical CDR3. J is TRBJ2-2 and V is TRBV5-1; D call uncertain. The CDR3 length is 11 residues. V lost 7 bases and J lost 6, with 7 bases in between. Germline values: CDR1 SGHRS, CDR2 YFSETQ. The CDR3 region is CASRSAGELFF. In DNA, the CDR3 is TGCGCCAGCCGGAGCGCCGGGGAGCTGTTTTTT.

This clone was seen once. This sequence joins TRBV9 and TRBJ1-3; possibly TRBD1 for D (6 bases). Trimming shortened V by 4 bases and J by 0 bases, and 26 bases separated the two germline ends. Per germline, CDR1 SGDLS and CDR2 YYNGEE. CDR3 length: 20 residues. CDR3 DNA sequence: TGTGCCAGCAGCAACTCCCGGGGACAACAAACTCCTCTCTCTGGAAACACCATATATTTT. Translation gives CASSNSRGQQTPLSGNTIYF. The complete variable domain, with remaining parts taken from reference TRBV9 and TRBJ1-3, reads DSGVTQTPKHLITATGQRVTLRCSPRSGDLSVYWYQQSLDQGLQFLIQYYNGEERAKGNILERFSAQQFPDLHSELNLSSLELGDSALYFCASSNSRGQQTPLSGNTIYFGEGSWLTVV.

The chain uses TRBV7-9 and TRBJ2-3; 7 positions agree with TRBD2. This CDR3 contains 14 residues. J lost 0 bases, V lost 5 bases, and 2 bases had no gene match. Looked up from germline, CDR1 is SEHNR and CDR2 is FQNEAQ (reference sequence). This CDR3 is CASSHGGSTDTQYF. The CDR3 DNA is TGTGCCAGCAGCCACGGGGGGAGCACAGATACGCAGTATTTT.

The CDR3 bases are TGCGCCAGCAATTCACAGGGGGAATTTAACACCGGGGAGCTGTTTTTT. Its protein is CASNSQGEFNTGELFF. The genes are TRBV10-1 and TRBJ2-2; the match to TRBD1 covers 8 bases. With V trimmed by 7 bases and J by 2 bases, 9 bases remained unmatched. Germline V gene data show CDR1 as WNHNN and CDR2 as SYGVQD (reference sequence). This CDR3 is 16 amino acids long.

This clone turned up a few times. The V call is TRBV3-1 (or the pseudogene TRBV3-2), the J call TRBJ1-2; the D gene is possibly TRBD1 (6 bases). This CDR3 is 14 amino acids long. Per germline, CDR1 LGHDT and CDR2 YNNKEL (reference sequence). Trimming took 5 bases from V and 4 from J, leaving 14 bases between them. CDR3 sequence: CASSGGRTAYGYTF. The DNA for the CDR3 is TGTGCCAGCAGCGGAGGTCGGACAGCCTATGGCTACACCTTC.

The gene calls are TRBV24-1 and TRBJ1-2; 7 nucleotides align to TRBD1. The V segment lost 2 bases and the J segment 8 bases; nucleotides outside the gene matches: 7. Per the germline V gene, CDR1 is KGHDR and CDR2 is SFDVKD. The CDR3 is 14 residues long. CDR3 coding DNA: TGTGCCACCAGTGATTACGGACAGGCCGGGGGCTACACCTTC. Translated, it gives CATSDYGQAGGYTF.

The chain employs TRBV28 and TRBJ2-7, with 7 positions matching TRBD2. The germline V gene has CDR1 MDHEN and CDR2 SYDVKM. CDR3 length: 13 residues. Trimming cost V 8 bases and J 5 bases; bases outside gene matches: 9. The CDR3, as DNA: TGTGCCAGCGGGGGGGACTTCTACGACGAGCAGTACTTC. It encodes CASGGDFYDEQYF.

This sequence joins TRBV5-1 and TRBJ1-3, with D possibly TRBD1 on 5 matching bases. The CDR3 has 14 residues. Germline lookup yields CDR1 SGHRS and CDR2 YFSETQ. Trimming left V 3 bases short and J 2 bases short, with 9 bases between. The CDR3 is CASSSTEPGNTIYF. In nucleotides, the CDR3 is TGCGCCAGCAGCTCGACAGAACCTGGAAACACCATATATTTT.

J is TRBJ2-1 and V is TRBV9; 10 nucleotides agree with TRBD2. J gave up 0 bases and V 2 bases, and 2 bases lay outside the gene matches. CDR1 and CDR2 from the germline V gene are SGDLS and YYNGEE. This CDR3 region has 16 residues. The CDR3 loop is CASSVSGGSSYNEQFF. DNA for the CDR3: TGTGCCAGCAGCGTTAGCGGGGGGAGCTCCTACAATGAGCAGTTCTTC.

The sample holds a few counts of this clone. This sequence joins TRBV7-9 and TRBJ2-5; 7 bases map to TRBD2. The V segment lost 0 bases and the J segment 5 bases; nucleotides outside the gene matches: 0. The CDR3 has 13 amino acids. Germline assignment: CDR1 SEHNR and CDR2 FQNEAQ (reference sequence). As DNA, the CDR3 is TGTGCCAGCAGCTTAGCTAGCGGGGAGACCCAGTACTTC. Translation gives CASSLASGETQYF.

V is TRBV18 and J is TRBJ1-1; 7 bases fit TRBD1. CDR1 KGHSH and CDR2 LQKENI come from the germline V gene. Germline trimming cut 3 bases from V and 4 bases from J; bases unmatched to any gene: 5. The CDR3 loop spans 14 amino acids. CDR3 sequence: CASSPRGLGTEAFF. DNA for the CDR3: TGTGCCAGCTCACCCAGGGGGTTGGGCACTGAAGCTTTCTTT.

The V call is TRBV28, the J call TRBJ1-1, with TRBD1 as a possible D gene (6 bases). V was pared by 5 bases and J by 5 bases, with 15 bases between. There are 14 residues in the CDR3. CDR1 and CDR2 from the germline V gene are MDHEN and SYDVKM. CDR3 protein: CASSGGPGGTEAFF. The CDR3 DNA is TGTGCCAGCAGTGGGGGCCCGGGAGGGACTGAAGCTTTCTTT.

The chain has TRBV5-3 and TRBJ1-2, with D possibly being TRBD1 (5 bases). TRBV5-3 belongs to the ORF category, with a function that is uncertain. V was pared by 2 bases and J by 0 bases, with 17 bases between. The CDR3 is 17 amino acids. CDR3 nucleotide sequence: TGTGCCAGAAGCTTTGGGTGGGGCCGTCAAGCTAACTATGGCTACACCTTC. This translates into CARSFGWGRQANYGYTF.